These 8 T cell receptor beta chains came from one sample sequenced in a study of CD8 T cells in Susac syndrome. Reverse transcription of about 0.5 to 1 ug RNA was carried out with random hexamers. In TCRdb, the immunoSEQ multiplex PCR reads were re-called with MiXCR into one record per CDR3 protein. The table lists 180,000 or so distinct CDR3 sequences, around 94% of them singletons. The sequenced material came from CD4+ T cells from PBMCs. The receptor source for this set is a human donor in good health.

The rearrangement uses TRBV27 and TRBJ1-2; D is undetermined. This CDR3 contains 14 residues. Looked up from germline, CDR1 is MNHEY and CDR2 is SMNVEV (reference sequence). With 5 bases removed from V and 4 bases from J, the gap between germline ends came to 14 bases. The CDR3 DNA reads TGTGCCAGCAGTCGTTCAGACATATCCTATGGCTACACCTTC. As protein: CASSRSDISYGYTF.

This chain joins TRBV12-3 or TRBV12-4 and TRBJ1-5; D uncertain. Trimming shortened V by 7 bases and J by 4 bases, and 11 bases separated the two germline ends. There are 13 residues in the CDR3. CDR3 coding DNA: TGTGCCAGCACTCTGGAGGCGAATCAGCCCCAGCATTTT. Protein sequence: CASTLEANQPQHF.

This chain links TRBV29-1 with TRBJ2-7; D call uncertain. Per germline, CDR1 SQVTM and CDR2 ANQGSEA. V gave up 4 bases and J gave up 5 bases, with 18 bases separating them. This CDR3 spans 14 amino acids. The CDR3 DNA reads TGCAGCGTTGCTATGGTTACGCCGGACCACGAGCAGTACTTC. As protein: CSVAMVTPDHEQYF.

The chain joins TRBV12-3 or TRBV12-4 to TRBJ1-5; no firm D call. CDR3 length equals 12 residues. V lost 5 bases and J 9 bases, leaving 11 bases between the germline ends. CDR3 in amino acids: CASSPALGPQHF. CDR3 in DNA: TGTGCCAGCAGTCCCGCCCTAGGGCCCCAGCATTTT.

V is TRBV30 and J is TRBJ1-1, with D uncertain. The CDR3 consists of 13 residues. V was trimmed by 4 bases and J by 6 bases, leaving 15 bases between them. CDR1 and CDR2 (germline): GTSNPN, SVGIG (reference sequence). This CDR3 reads CAWIKQSGAEAFF. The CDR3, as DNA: TGTGCCTGGATCAAACAATCGGGCGCTGAAGCTTTCTTT.

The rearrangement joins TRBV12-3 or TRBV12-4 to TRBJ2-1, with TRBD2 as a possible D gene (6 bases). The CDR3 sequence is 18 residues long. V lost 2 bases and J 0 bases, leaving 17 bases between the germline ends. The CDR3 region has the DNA TGTGCCAGCAGTTTAATGGGTGGCAGGGACTTCTCCTACAATGAGCAGTTCTTC. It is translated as CASSLMGGRDFSYNEQFF.

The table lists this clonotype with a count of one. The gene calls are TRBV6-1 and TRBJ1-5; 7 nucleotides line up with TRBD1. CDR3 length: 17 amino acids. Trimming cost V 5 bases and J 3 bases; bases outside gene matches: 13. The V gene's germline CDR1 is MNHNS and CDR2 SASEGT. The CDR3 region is CASSRASTGTVNQPQHF. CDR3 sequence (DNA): TGTGCCAGCAGTCGGGCATCGACAGGGACCGTCAATCAGCCCCAGCATTTT.

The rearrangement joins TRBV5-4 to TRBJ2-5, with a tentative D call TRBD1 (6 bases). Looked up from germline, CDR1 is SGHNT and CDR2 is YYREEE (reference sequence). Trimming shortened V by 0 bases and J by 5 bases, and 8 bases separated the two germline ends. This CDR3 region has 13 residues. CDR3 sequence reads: CASSLDREETQYF. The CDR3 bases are TGTGCCAGCAGCTTGGACAGGGAGGAGACCCAGTACTTC.